This T cell receptor beta chain was captured by sequencing in a study of beta chain features in type 1 diabetes. Across the study: Across all samples, approximately 99 million sorted cells were examined.

Germline-derived CDR1 and CDR2 are SGDLS and YYNGEE. With V trimmed by 6 bases and J by 10 bases, 10 bases remained unmatched. The CDR3 runs 13 residues. As every portion of the isolated RNA was reverse transcribed, the sequencing read expressed TCRB transcripts. Assay used: immunoSEQ multiplex PCR; TCRdb lists only in-frame clones, some missing. The sample records over 40,000 clones, about 50% being singletons. Material: stem cell memory CD4+ T cells from blood. V gene TRBV9 combines with J gene TRBJ1-1; 9 nucleotides match TRBD1. This clonotype originated in a woman aged 25 to 39 in good health. The CDR3: CASNLPGQGPAFF. CDR3 coding DNA: TGTGCCAGCAACTTGCCGGGACAGGGCCCAGCTTTCTTT. Using reference TRBV9 and TRBJ1-1 for the parts outside the CDR3, the full variable domain is DSGVTQTPKHLITATGQRVTLRCSPRSGDLSVYWYQQSLDQGLQFLIQYYNGEERAKGNILERFSAQQFPDLHSELNLSSLELGDSALYFCASNLPGQGPAFFGQGTRLTVV.